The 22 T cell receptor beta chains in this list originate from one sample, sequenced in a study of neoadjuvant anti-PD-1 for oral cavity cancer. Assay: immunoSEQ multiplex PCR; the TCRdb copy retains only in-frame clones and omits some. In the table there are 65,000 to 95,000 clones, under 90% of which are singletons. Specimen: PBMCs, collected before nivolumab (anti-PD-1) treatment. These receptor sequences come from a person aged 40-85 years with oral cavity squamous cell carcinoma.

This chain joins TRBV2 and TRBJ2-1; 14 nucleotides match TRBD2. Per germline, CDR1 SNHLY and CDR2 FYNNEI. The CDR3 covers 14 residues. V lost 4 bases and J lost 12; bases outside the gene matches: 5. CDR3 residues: CASSVRLAGGGQFF. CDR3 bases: TGTGCCAGCAGTGTGCGACTAGCGGGAGGGGGGCAGTTCTTC.

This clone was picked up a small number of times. The CDR3 DNA is TGCAGCGTTGAAGATTACACAGGCACTGAAGCTTTCTTT. Protein product: CSVEDYTGTEAFF. The chain links TRBV29-1 to TRBJ1-1; D might be TRBD1 (5 bases). V lost 0 bases and J 4 bases, leaving 9 bases between the germline ends. The CDR3 sequence is 13 residues long. CDR1 and CDR2 from the germline V gene are SQVTM and ANQGSEA.

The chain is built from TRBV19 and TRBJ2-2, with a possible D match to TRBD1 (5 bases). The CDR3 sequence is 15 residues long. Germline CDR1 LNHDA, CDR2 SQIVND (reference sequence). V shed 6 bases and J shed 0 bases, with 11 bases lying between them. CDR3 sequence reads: CASRITGPNTGELFF. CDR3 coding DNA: TGTGCCAGTAGGATAACAGGCCCGAACACCGGGGAGCTGTTTTTT.

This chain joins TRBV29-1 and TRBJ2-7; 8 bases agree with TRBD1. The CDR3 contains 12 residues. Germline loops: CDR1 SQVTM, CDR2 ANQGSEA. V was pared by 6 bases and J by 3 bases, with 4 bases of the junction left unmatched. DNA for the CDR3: TGCAGCGTGACAGGGGAATTCTACGAGCAGTACTTC. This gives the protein CSVTGEFYEQYF.

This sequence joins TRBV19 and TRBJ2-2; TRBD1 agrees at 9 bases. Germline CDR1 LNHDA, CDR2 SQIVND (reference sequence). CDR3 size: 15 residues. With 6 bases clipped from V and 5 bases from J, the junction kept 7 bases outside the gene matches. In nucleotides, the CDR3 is TGTGCCAGTAGAACAGGGGGCGCGGGGACCGGGGAGCTGTTTTTT. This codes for CASRTGGAGTGELFF.

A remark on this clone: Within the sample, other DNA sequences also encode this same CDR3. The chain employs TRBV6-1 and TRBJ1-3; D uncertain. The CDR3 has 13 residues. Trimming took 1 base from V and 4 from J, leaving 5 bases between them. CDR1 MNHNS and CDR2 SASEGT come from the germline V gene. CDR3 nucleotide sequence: TGTGCCAGCAGTGAAGGGACCGGAAACACCATATATTTT. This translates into CASSEGTGNTIYF.

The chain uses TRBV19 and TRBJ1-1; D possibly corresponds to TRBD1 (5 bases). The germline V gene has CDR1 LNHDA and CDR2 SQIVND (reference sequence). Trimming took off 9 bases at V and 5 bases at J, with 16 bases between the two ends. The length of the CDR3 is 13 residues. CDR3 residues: CASEQGTGTEAFF. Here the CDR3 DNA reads TGTGCCAGCGAACAAGGGACGGGAACTGAAGCTTTCTTT.

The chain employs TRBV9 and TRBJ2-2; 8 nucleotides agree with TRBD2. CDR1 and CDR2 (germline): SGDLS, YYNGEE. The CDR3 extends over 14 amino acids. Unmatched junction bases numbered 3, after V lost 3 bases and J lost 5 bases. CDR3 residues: CASSGTSRTGELFF. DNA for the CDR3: TGTGCCAGCAGCGGGACTAGCAGGACCGGGGAGCTGTTTTTT.

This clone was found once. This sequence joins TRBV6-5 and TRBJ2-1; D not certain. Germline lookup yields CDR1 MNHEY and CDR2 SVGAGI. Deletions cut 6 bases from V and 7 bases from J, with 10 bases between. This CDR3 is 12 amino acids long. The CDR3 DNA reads TGTGCCAGCAGGCCGACGTGGAATGAGCAGTTCTTC. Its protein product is CASRPTWNEQFF.

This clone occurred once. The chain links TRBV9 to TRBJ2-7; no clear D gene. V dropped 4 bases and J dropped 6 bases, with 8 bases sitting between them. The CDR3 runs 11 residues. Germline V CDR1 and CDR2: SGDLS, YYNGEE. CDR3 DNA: TGTGCCAGCAGCACCGGTCCCGAGCAGTACTTC. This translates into CASSTGPEQYF. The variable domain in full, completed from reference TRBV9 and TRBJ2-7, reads DSGVTQTPKHLITATGQRVTLRCSPRSGDLSVYWYQQSLDQGLQFLIQYYNGEERAKGNILERFSAQQFPDLHSELNLSSLELGDSALYFCASSTGPEQYFGPGTRLTVT.

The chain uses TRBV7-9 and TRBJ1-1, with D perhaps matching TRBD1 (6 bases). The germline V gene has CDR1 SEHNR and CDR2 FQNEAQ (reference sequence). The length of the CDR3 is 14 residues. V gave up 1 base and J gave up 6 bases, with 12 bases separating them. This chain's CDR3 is CASSLGRGTPEAFF. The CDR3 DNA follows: TGTGCCAGCAGCTTAGGTAGGGGGACTCCTGAAGCTTTCTTT.

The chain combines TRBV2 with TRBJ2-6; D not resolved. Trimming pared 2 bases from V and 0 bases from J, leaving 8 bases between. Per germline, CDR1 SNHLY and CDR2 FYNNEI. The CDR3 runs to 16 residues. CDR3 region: CASSEYLHSGANVLTF. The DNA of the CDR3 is TGTGCCAGCAGTGAATATCTCCACTCTGGGGCCAACGTCCTGACTTTC.

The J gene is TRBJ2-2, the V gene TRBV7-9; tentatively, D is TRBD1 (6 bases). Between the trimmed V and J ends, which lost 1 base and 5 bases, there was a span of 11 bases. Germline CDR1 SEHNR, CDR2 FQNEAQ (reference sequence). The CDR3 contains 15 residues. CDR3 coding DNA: TGTGCCAGCAGCTTAGGGACAGAGTTTACCGGGGAGCTGTTTTTT. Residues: CASSLGTEFTGELFF. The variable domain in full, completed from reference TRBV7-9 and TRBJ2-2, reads DTGVSQNPRHKITKRGQNVTFRCDPISEHNRLYWYRQTLGQGPEFLTYFQNEAQLEKSRLLSDRFSAERPKGSFSTLEIQRTEQGDSAMYLCASSLGTEFTGELFFGEGSRLTVL.

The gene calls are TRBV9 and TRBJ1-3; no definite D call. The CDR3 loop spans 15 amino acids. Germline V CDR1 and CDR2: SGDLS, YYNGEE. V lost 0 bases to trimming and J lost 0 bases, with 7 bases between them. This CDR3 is CASSVEWSSGNTIYF. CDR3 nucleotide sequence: TGTGCCAGCAGCGTAGAGTGGAGCTCTGGAAACACCATATATTTT. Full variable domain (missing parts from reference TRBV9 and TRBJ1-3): DSGVTQTPKHLITATGQRVTLRCSPRSGDLSVYWYQQSLDQGLQFLIQYYNGEERAKGNILERFSAQQFPDLHSELNLSSLELGDSALYFCASSVEWSSGNTIYFGEGSWLTVV.

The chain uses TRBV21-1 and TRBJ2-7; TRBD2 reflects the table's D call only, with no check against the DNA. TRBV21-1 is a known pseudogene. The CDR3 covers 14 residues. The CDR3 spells CASSRQLAGPEQYF. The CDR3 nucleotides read TGTGCCAGCAGCAGGCAACTAGCGGGACCCGAGCAGTACTTC.

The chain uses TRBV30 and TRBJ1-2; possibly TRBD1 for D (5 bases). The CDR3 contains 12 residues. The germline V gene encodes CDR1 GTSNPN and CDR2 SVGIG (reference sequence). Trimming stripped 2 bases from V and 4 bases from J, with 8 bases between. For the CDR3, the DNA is TGTGCCTGGAGTACCGGGGGCTATGGCTACACCTTC. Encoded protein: CAWSTGGYGYTF.

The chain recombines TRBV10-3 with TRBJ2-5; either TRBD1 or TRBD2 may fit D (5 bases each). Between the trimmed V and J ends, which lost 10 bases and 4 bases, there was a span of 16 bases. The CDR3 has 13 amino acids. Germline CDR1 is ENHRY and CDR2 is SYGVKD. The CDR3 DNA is TGTGCCACCCGGGACGGGGTGAGAGAGACCCAGTACTTC. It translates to CATRDGVRETQYF.

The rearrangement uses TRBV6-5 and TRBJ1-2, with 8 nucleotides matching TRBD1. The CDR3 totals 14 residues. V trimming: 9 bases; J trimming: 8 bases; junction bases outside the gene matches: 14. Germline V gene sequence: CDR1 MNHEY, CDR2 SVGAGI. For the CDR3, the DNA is TGTGCCAGTCGGATCACAGGGGGACGAGGAGGCTACACCTTC. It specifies CASRITGGRGGYTF.

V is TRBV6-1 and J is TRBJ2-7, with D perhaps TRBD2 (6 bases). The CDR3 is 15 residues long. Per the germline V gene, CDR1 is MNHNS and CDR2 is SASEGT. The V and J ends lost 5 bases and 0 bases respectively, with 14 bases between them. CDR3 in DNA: TGTGCCAGCAGTTCATCTCGGGGGAGCTCCTACGAGCAGTACTTC. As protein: CASSSSRGSSYEQYF.

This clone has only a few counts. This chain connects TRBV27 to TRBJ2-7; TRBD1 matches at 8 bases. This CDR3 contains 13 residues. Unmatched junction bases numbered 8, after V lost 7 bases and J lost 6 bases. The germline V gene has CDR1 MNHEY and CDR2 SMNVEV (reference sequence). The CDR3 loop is CASTPDRAGEQYF. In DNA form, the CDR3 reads TGTGCCAGCACTCCGGACAGGGCGGGCGAGCAGTACTTC.

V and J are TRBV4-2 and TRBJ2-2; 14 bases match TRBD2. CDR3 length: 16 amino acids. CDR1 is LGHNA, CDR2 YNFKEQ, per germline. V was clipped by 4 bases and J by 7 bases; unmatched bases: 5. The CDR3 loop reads CASSPRLAGGVGELFF. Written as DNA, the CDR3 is TGTGCCAGCAGCCCCCGACTAGCGGGAGGGGTCGGGGAGCTGTTTTTT.

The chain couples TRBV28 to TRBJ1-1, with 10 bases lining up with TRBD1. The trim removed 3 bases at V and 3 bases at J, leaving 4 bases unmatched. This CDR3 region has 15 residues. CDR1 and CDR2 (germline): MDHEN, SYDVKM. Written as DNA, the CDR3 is TGTGCCAGCAGTTTTCCGGGACAGGGGTACACTGAAGCTTTCTTT. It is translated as CASSFPGQGYTEAFF.